The clone carrying this TCR beta chain is a singleton in its sample. Antigen specificity is unknown. This specimen belongs to a study of PD-1 blockade in mismatch repair-deficient tumors. Germline CDR1 is GTSNPN and CDR2 is SVGIG (reference sequence). CDR3 length: 16 residues. Trimming pared 2 bases from V and 0 bases from J, leaving 11 bases between. Only in-frame clones appear in the TCRdb table, and some are missing; sequencing was by immunoSEQ multiplex PCR. The sample lists some 22,000 clones; approximately 85% were seen once. Broader study findings: After pembrolizumab, tumor-resident clones rose rapidly, then generally contracted before radiologic responses.

Every patient had mismatch repair deficiency by PCR or immunohistochemistry. The TCR-sequenced patients were a few responders to pembrolizumab. This clonotype was sampled from an adult with mismatch repair-deficient cancer. The starting material was peripheral blood, obtained 2 weeks after starting pembrolizumab. This chain connects TRBV30 to TRBJ2-6, with unresolved D. CDR3 protein: CAWSNWRYSGANVLTF. The CDR3 DNA sequence: TGTGCCTGGAGTAACTGGCGGTACTCTGGGGCCAACGTCCTGACTTTC.